This TCR beta chain was profiled in a study of cytomegalovirus exposure and HLA in healthy donors. Study conclusions and caveats: As a later analysis showed, a missense DCLRE1C variant was linked to trimming of TCR beta V- and J-genes. TCR association rates varied by HLA locus in a later analysis, with DRB1 highest and HLA-C lowest. Investigators reported about 160 TCR beta chains as tied to cytomegalovirus.

PCR used 60 Vbeta primers and 13 Jbeta primers. Authors' methods: Roughly 11 million of the 60 million to 90 million unique TCR beta chains counted in a later analysis were shared. Sequenced by immunoSEQ multiplex PCR; TCRdb stores in-frame clones only, minus some. From that table come the V and J calls and clone size; the DNA was used to work out D and trimming. This sample has under 300,000 clones; 70% to 90% occur once, and the top ten carry approximately 4.3%. Per germline, CDR1 SEHNR and CDR2 FQNEAQ (reference sequence). The CDR3 consists of 16 residues. Trimming took 2 bases from V and 7 from J, leaving 20 bases between them. Concerning this clone: Its antigen is unknown.

The sample was PBMCs. This rearrangement joins TRBV7-9 to TRBJ1-2; D possibly corresponds to TRBD1 (6 bases). The sequence came from a man aged 35-49 years in good health and CMV-seropositive. CDR3 nucleotide sequence: TGTGCCAGCAGCTTACCGGGACATTCAGACCAGCGTGGCTACACCTTC. Translation gives CASSLPGHSDQRGYTF.